One and the same sample provided the 18 T cell receptor beta chains below, sequenced in a study of blood T cell repertoires in COVID-19. Data came from immunoSEQ multiplex PCR; TCRdb stores just in-frame clones and leaves some out. The sample has under 130,000 clones; approximately 87% are singletons. The sample was peripheral blood. Receptors originate from a human donor in a cohort sampled during active or convalescent COVID-19.

The V and J genes are TRBV2 and TRBJ2-2; 9 bases fit TRBD1. The CDR3 has 17 residues. Losses at the gene ends were 3 bases for V and 2 bases for J; bases not matched to a gene: 7. CDR1 is SNHLY, CDR2 FYNNEI, per germline. The CDR3 is CASSEIEQGANTGELFF. DNA of the CDR3: TGTGCCAGCAGTGAGATAGAACAGGGGGCCAACACCGGGGAGCTGTTTTTT.

This clone appeared once. The chain carries TRBV28 and TRBJ2-7; 9 nucleotides agree with TRBD1. The V segment lost 4 bases and the J segment 3 bases; nucleotides outside the gene matches: 13. Germline values: CDR1 MDHEN, CDR2 SYDVKM. The CDR3 has 17 amino acids. The CDR3 coding sequence is TGTGCCAGCAGTTCTGACTACGGGACAGGGCCCAACTACGAGCAGTACTTC. This sequence encodes CASSSDYGTGPNYEQYF.

This chain links TRBV4-1 with TRBJ2-5; TRBD1 aligns across 8 bases. The V and J ends lost 1 base and 4 bases, in that order; junction bases with no gene match: 8. The germline V gene encodes CDR1 MGHRA and CDR2 YSYEKL. This CDR3 is built from 16 residues. CDR3 coding DNA: TGCGCCAGCAGCCAAGTCGGACAGGGAGGAGGAGAGACCCAGTACTTC. Translated, it gives CASSQVGQGGGETQYF.

In DNA, the CDR3 is TGTGCTAGTGGTCCCCGGACTAGCGGGTTGTTGGATACGCAGTATTTT. This encodes CASGPRTSGLLDTQYF. The genes are TRBV12-5 and TRBJ2-3; 11 nucleotides agree with TRBD2. This CDR3 contains 16 residues. Trimming at V came to 5 bases and at J to 6 bases, leaving 10 bases not matched to a gene. The germline V gene encodes CDR1 LGHNT and CDR2 FRNRAP.

V and J are TRBV27 and TRBJ1-5, with 7 bases that match TRBD1. Germline CDR1 MNHEY, CDR2 SMNVEV (reference sequence). The CDR3 sequence is 16 residues long. Germline trimming cut 5 bases from V and 1 base from J; bases unmatched to any gene: 8. DNA of the CDR3: TGTGCCAGCAGTCCCCGGACAGGTTGGAGCAATCAGCCCCAGCATTTT. Protein: CASSPRTGWSNQPQHF.

V is TRBV5-5 and J is TRBJ1-4; D is unresolved. Germline V gives CDR1 SGHKS, CDR2 YYEKEE (reference sequence). V was shortened by 2 bases and J by 0 bases, with 8 bases between the two germline ends. CDR3 size: 15 residues. The CDR3 loop reads CASSFQRSTNEKLFF. The CDR3 bases are TGTGCCAGCAGCTTTCAGCGATCAACTAATGAAAAACTGTTTTTT.

The chain links TRBV9 to TRBJ2-5; the D gene is possibly TRBD2 (6 bases). This CDR3 has 14 residues. Trimming cost V 0 bases and J 5 bases, with 11 bases left between them. Germline V gene lookup returns CDR1 SGDLS and CDR2 YYNGEE. The CDR3 region has the DNA TGTGCCAGCAGCGTAGCTGGAGGGGATGAGACCCAGTACTTC. It codes for CASSVAGGDETQYF. The full variable domain, in which reference TRBV9 and TRBJ2-5 provide the parts outside the CDR3, is DSGVTQTPKHLITATGQRVTLRCSPRSGDLSVYWYQQSLDQGLQFLIQYYNGEERAKGNILERFSAQQFPDLHSELNLSSLELGDSALYFCASSVAGGDETQYFGPGTRLLVL.

The rearrangement uses TRBV11-2 and TRBJ2-5; D is perhaps TRBD1 (6 bases). The CDR3 spans 14 residues. Trimming removed 5 bases at V and 2 bases at J, with 12 bases between. Germline CDR1 reads SGHAT; CDR2 reads FQNNGV. CDR3 sequence: CASSTNRAQETQYF. CDR3 nucleotide sequence: TGTGCCAGCAGCACAAACAGGGCTCAAGAGACCCAGTACTTC.

The CDR3 DNA sequence: TGTGCCAGCAGCAACGGACTAGCGGGGGGGAATGAGCAGTTCTTC. Protein: CASSNGLAGGNEQFF. The chain links TRBV11-3 to TRBJ2-1; TRBD2 matches at 15 bases. Germline V gives CDR1 SGHNT, CDR2 YENEEA. Trimming at V came to 5 bases and at J to 7 bases, leaving 3 bases not matched to a gene. The CDR3 spans 15 residues.

The chain employs TRBV5-1 and TRBJ2-2, with 10 bases aligning to TRBD1. Germline V lookup: CDR1 SGHRS, CDR2 YFSETQ. Losses at the gene ends were 4 bases for V and 5 bases for J; bases not matched to a gene: 11. The CDR3 totals 17 residues. The CDR3 nucleotides are TGCGCCAGCAGCCCGAGGACAGGGGGATTTATAACCGGGGAGCTGTTTTTT. This translates into CASSPRTGGFITGELFF.

This rearrangement joins TRBV6-6 to TRBJ1-4; D might be TRBD1 (5 bases). CDR3 size: 15 residues. Deletions cut 6 bases from V and 8 bases from J, with 19 bases between. The germline CDR1 and CDR2 sequences are MNHNY and SVGAGI (reference sequence). As DNA, the CDR3 is TGTGCCAGCAGCCGGGGGGATGGGGGAGGGGAAAAACTGTTTTTT. It specifies CASSRGDGGGEKLFF.

V and J are TRBV9 and TRBJ2-5, with 8 bases fitting TRBD1. Losses at the gene ends were 4 bases for V and 2 bases for J; bases not matched to a gene: 4. The CDR3 contains 14 residues. Germline CDR1 SGDLS, CDR2 YYNGEE. CDR3 sequence reads: CASSPGTGQETQYF. Here the CDR3 DNA reads TGTGCCAGCAGCCCCGGGACAGGTCAAGAGACCCAGTACTTC.

This clone was seen more than once but under ten times. V gene TRBV7-9 combines with J gene TRBJ2-2; 7 bases agree with TRBD2. Per the germline V gene, CDR1 is SEHNR and CDR2 is FQNEAQ (reference sequence). The CDR3 runs to 17 residues. The trim removed 5 bases at V and 0 bases at J, leaving 9 bases unmatched. The CDR3 DNA follows: TGTGCCAGCAGCCCTGGTAGGGCGGGGGCGAACACCGGGGAGCTGTTTTTT. Amino acid sequence: CASSPGRAGANTGELFF.

V usage is TRBV6-6 and J usage is TRBJ2-7; weak D call: TRBD1 (5 bases). V was shortened by 2 bases and J by 6 bases, with 5 bases between the two germline ends. The CDR3 runs 11 residues. Germline V CDR1 and CDR2: MNHNY, SVGAGI (reference sequence). The CDR3 loop is CASSYRGEQYF. In nucleotides, the CDR3 is TGTGCCAGCAGTTACAGGGGCGAGCAGTACTTC.

The CDR3 sequence is CASSLASKNTEAFF. The CDR3 region has the DNA TGCGCCAGCAGCTTGGCTTCTAAAAACACTGAAGCTTTCTTT. This chain uses TRBV5-1 with TRBJ1-1, with no clear D. The CDR3 spans 14 residues. Trimming took off 0 bases at V and 2 bases at J, with 8 bases between the two ends. Germline CDR1 and CDR2: SGHRS and YFSETQ. The full variable domain, rest sourced from reference TRBV5-1 and TRBJ1-1, is KAGVTQTPRYLIKTRGQQVTLSCSPISGHRSVSWYQQTPGQGLQFLFEYFSETQRNKGNFPGRFSGRQFSNSRSEMNVSTLELGDSALYLCASSLASKNTEAFFGQGTRLTVV.

CDR3 sequence reads: CASSLGRDRANSPLHF. CDR3 DNA: TGTGCCAGCTCACTAGGCCGGGACAGGGCTAACTCACCCCTCCACTTT. V gene TRBV18 combines with J gene TRBJ1-6; 9 bases fit TRBD1. Germline CDR1 reads KGHSH; CDR2 reads LQKENI. CDR3 length: 16 residues. After removal of 4 bases from V and 10 bases from J, the junction contained 11 bases not matched to a gene. The full variable domain, in which reference TRBV18 and TRBJ1-6 provide the parts outside the CDR3, is NAGVMQNPRHLVRRRGQEARLRCSPMKGHSHVYWYRQLPEEGLKFMVYLQKENIIDESGMPKERFSAEFPKEGPSILRIQQVVRGDSAAYFCASSLGRDRANSPLHFGNGTRLTVT.

The chain employs TRBV7-2 and TRBJ1-1; tentative D call: TRBD1 (6 bases). V lost 5 bases, J lost 4 bases, and 17 bases lay in between. Looked up from germline, CDR1 is SGHTA and CDR2 is FQGNSA. The CDR3 covers 15 residues. CDR3 in DNA: TGTGCCAGCAGCGAAACCTCAGGGGCGGGCACTGAAGCTTTCTTT. As protein: CASSETSGAGTEAFF.

The chain combines TRBV4-1 with TRBJ1-4; D gene unclear. V lost 4 bases to trimming and J lost 7 bases, with 13 bases between them. The germline V gene has CDR1 MGHRA and CDR2 YSYEKL. The length of the CDR3 is 14 residues. The CDR3 sequence is CASSLGSTPEKLFF. CDR3 sequence (DNA): TGCGCCAGCAGCCTCGGGAGCACCCCTGAAAAACTGTTTTTT.